These 26 T cell receptor beta chains were sequenced from one sample in a study of CD8+ T cells in alopecia areata. The sample's treatment: oral pan-JAK inhibitor, 5-10 mg twice daily. TCR sequencing used cDNA made by reverse transcription of extracted RNA. Assay used: immunoSEQ multiplex PCR; TCRdb lists only in-frame clones, some missing. The table includes 180,000 or so clones, approximately 50% detected once. Here the sequenced sample was CD8+ T cells sorted from blood, taken around week 53, from a patient treated with tofacitinib. These receptors were obtained from a human donor with alopecia areata.

This clone was seen only a few times. The V call is TRBV10-3, the J call TRBJ2-1, with D tentatively TRBD1 or TRBD2 (5 bases each). The CDR3 runs 14 residues. The V end was cut by 3 bases, the J end by 6 bases, with 12 bases between. Germline CDR1 is ENHRY and CDR2 is SYGVKD. The CDR3 sequence is CAISDEKGSNEQFF. CDR3 sequence (DNA): TGTGCCATCAGTGACGAGAAGGGGAGCAATGAGCAGTTCTTC.

This rearrangement joins TRBV27 to TRBJ2-7; 9 bases line up with TRBD1. Trimming cost V 10 bases and J 7 bases; bases outside gene matches: 14. CDR1 MNHEY and CDR2 SMNVEV come from the germline V gene (reference sequence). The CDR3 has 14 residues. This chain's CDR3 is CATCPAGQGLEQYF. The CDR3 DNA reads as TGTGCCACCTGTCCAGCGGGACAGGGATTGGAGCAGTACTTC.

The chain carries TRBV5-1 and TRBJ2-5; 9 bases align to TRBD2. Germline V gene data show CDR1 as SGHRS and CDR2 as YFSETQ. With 1 base clipped from V and 2 bases from J, the junction kept 6 bases outside the gene matches. This CDR3 region has 16 residues. Written as DNA, the CDR3 is TGCGCCAGCAGCTTGAGGCTAGCGGGGCTTCAAGAGACCCAGTACTTC. Residues: CASSLRLAGLQETQYF.

This clone was recorded a few times. This chain links TRBV27 with TRBJ1-1; 7 positions agree with TRBD1. After removal of 6 bases from V and 7 bases from J, the junction contained 5 bases not matched to a gene. This CDR3 has 12 residues. CDR1 and CDR2 from the germline V gene are MNHEY and SMNVEV (reference sequence). The CDR3 protein is CASSPRGSEAFF. The CDR3 DNA follows: TGTGCCAGCAGCCCCAGGGGGAGTGAAGCTTTCTTT.

This chain joins TRBV5-1 and TRBJ1-1; 7 bases fit TRBD1. This CDR3 is built from 15 residues. V lost 4 bases and J lost 0; bases outside the gene matches: 6. Per the germline V gene, CDR1 is SGHRS and CDR2 is YFSETQ. In DNA, the CDR3 is TGCGCCAGCAGCAGTACCGGGACAGTGAACACTGAAGCTTTCTTT. This gives the protein CASSSTGTVNTEAFF.

This clone was picked up a small number of times. The V gene is TRBV10-3, the J gene TRBJ2-7; D possibly corresponds to TRBD2 (6 bases). The ends were cut back, 6 bases at V and 5 bases at J, with 14 bases in the middle. From germline, CDR1 is ENHRY and CDR2 SYGVKD. This CDR3 is 13 amino acids long. CDR3 nucleotide sequence: TGTGCCATCAGGGCGGGGCACCTTGACGAGCAGTACTTC. This sequence encodes CAIRAGHLDEQYF.

J is TRBJ2-1 and V is TRBV7-9, with TRBD1 matching over 8 bases. The trim removed 5 bases at V and 4 bases at J, leaving 7 bases unmatched. The CDR3 consists of 15 residues. Germline CDR1 is SEHNR and CDR2 is FQNEAQ (reference sequence). CDR3 loop: CASSDRQGLYNEQFF. The DNA of the CDR3 is TGTGCCAGCAGCGATCGACAGGGGCTATACAATGAGCAGTTCTTC. The full variable domain, in which reference TRBV7-9 and TRBJ2-1 provide the parts outside the CDR3, is DTGVSQNPRHKITKRGQNVTFRCDPISEHNRLYWYRQTLGQGPEFLTYFQNEAQLEKSRLLSDRFSAERPKGSFSTLEIQRTEQGDSAMYLCASSDRQGLYNEQFFGPGTRLTVL.

The table lists this clone with a count of one. This sequence joins TRBV5-1 and TRBJ2-3; 11 positions match TRBD1. The V gene end was trimmed by 4 bases and the J gene end by 2 bases; junction bases not matched to a gene: 9. Germline V gives CDR1 SGHRS, CDR2 YFSETQ. This CDR3 has 17 amino acids. For the CDR3, the DNA is TGCGCCAGCAGCGAGGGACAGGGGGACCACCCCACAGATACGCAGTATTTT. Amino acid sequence: CASSEGQGDHPTDTQYF.

V is TRBV10-3 and J is TRBJ1-1, with D hard to call. The CDR3 has 16 amino acids. Germline assignment: CDR1 ENHRY and CDR2 SYGVKD. V gave up 3 bases and J gave up 3 bases, with 17 bases separating them. Written as DNA, the CDR3 is TGTGCCATCAGTGAATTAAGGGTCCGGTTGGACACTGAAGCTTTCTTT. Translated, it gives CAISELRVRLDTEAFF.

V and J are TRBV5-1 and TRBJ2-7; TRBD2 matches at 12 bases. CDR3 length: 16 amino acids. Germline CDR1 reads SGHRS; CDR2 reads YFSETQ. Trimming cost V 3 bases and J 3 bases; bases outside gene matches: 7. This CDR3 is CASSSGLAGYLYEQYF. For the CDR3, the DNA is TGCGCCAGCAGCTCGGGACTAGCGGGTTACCTCTACGAGCAGTACTTC. Full variable domain (outside the CDR3, taken from reference TRBV5-1 and TRBJ2-7): KAGVTQTPRYLIKTRGQQVTLSCSPISGHRSVSWYQQTPGQGLQFLFEYFSETQRNKGNFPGRFSGRQFSNSRSEMNVSTLELGDSALYLCASSSGLAGYLYEQYFGPGTRLTVT.

The CDR3 spells CASSLKQGPPLHF. The CDR3 region has the DNA TGTGCCAGCAGCTTAAAACAGGGGCCACCCCTCCACTTT. The chain recombines TRBV7-2 with TRBJ1-6, with TRBD1 matching over 7 bases. CDR1 is SGHTA, CDR2 FQGNSA, per germline. This CDR3 has 13 amino acids. Unmatched junction bases numbered 3, after V lost 2 bases and J lost 11 bases.

This chain connects TRBV7-9 to TRBJ1-1, with TRBD1 matching 7 bases. J was trimmed by 1 base and V by 8 bases; bases with no gene match: 4. The CDR3 consists of 13 residues. In germline, CDR1 is SEHNR, CDR2 FQNEAQ (reference sequence). In DNA, the CDR3 is TGTGCCAGCCTGAGACAGGGGAACACTGAAGCTTTCTTT. This translates into CASLRQGNTEAFF.

CDR3 amino acids: CASSYSTGVVSNEQFF. The CDR3 DNA reads TGTGCCAGCAGTTACTCGACTGGCGTAGTATCCAATGAGCAGTTCTTC. The chain couples TRBV6-5 to TRBJ2-1; no definite D call. Trimming removed 0 bases at V and 6 bases at J, with 15 bases between. The CDR3 loop spans 16 amino acids. CDR1 and CDR2 from the germline V gene are MNHEY and SVGAGI.

The chain recombines TRBV7-9 with TRBJ1-5; D uncertain. Trimming pared 4 bases from V and 3 bases from J, leaving 10 bases between. This CDR3 is built from 14 residues. Germline CDR1 reads SEHNR; CDR2 reads FQNEAQ (reference sequence). The CDR3 bases are TGTGCCAGCAGCTCACGGGAGACCAATCAGCCCCAGCATTTT. Translating gives CASSSRETNQPQHF.

The chain recombines TRBV27 with TRBJ2-6; D not resolved. The V end lost 6 bases, the J end lost 0 bases, and 12 bases lay between the germline ends. CDR1 is MNHEY and CDR2 is SMNVEV in the germline V gene (reference sequence). This CDR3 spans 16 amino acids. The CDR3 sequence is CASRRQPLSGANVLTF. In nucleotides, the CDR3 is TGTGCCAGCAGAAGGCAGCCTCTCTCTGGGGCCAACGTCCTGACTTTC.

This chain uses TRBV29-1 with TRBJ2-1; D unresolved. There are 16 residues in the CDR3. Germline V gene data show CDR1 as SQVTM and CDR2 as ANQGSEA. The V and J ends lost 0 bases and 9 bases respectively, with 21 bases between them. This CDR3 is CSVEESARTISGEQFF. CDR3 in DNA: TGCAGCGTTGAAGAGAGTGCGAGAACTATCTCGGGTGAGCAGTTCTTC.

The rearrangement links TRBV6-6 to TRBJ1-1; D remains unclear. Germline V CDR1 and CDR2: MNHNY, SVGAGI (reference sequence). V was shortened by 0 bases and J by 8 bases, with 13 bases between the two germline ends. The CDR3 is 14 residues long. The CDR3 protein is CASSYSDPTSEAFF. As DNA, the CDR3 is TGTGCCAGCAGTTACTCGGACCCTACGTCAGAAGCTTTCTTT.

The table lists this clone with a count of one. This chain links TRBV2 with TRBJ1-5, with a tentative D call TRBD1 (5 bases). The CDR3 is 14 amino acids. The germline V gene encodes CDR1 SNHLY and CDR2 FYNNEI. Trimming cost V 6 bases and J 2 bases, with 11 bases left between them. The CDR3 DNA reads as TGTGCCAGCAGGCAGGGAAGGGGCAATCAGCCCCAGCATTTT. As protein: CASRQGRGNQPQHF.

The rearrangement links TRBV29-1 to TRBJ2-1; TRBD2 matches at 7 bases. This CDR3 region has 14 residues. CDR1 SQVTM and CDR2 ANQGSEA come from the germline V gene. The trim removed 3 bases at V and 6 bases at J, leaving 8 bases unmatched. CDR3 protein: CSVDEGLVGNEQFF. The CDR3 region has the DNA TGCAGCGTTGATGAAGGACTAGTGGGCAATGAGCAGTTCTTC.

In nucleotides, the CDR3 is TGTGCCAGCAGCCCCTCCAGCTCCTACAATGAGCAGTTCTTC. Its protein product is CASSPSSSYNEQFF. This chain links TRBV11-3 with TRBJ2-1; D remains ambiguous. The CDR3 spans 14 residues. The germline gives CDR1 SGHNT, CDR2 YENEEA. V shed 5 bases and J shed 0 bases, with 8 bases lying between them.

This clone was picked up a small number of times. The V gene is TRBV29-1, the J gene TRBJ2-2, with TRBD2 matching 7 bases. The CDR3 spans 15 residues. J gave up 2 bases and V 2 bases, and 5 bases lay outside the gene matches. Per the germline V gene, CDR1 is SQVTM and CDR2 is ANQGSEA. The CDR3 sequence: CSVESRGDNTGELFF. The DNA of the CDR3 is TGCAGCGTTGAATCTCGGGGGGATAACACCGGGGAGCTGTTTTTT.

V is TRBV6-1 and J is TRBJ2-3; D perhaps matches TRBD1 (5 bases). The V gene lost 3 bases and the J gene lost 9 bases, with 10 bases spanning the gap. Germline values: CDR1 MNHNS, CDR2 SASEGT. CDR3 length: 12 amino acids. CDR3 in amino acids: CASSDNRWTQYF. The DNA of the CDR3 is TGTGCCAGCAGTGACAACAGGTGGACGCAGTATTTT.

The rearrangement joins TRBV15 to TRBJ2-1, with D unclear. The CDR3 is 12 residues long. The germline CDR1 and CDR2 sequences are LNHNV and YYDKDF (reference sequence). Trimming shortened V by 1 base and J by 8 bases, and 6 bases separated the two germline ends. CDR3 sequence (DNA): TGTGCCACCAGCAGAGTTGCGCATGAGCAGTTCTTC. This codes for CATSRVAHEQFF.

This clone was seen just once. This chain links TRBV5-4 with TRBJ1-1; 7 positions agree with TRBD1. After removal of 4 bases from V and 5 bases from J, the junction contained 11 bases not matched to a gene. The CDR3 extends over 15 amino acids. Germline assignment: CDR1 SGHNT and CDR2 YYREEE (reference sequence). This CDR3 reads CASSTSQGVWTEAFF. The CDR3 DNA sequence: TGTGCCAGCAGCACGAGCCAGGGGGTTTGGACTGAAGCTTTCTTT.

The rearrangement links TRBV7-9 to TRBJ2-7; TRBD2 agrees at 7 bases. Germline CDR1 reads SEHNR; CDR2 reads FQNEAQ (reference sequence). This CDR3 is 13 amino acids long. With 3 bases clipped from V and 6 bases from J, the junction kept 5 bases outside the gene matches. The CDR3 DNA follows: TGTGCCAGCAGCTTTTATCGGGAGGCCGAGCAGTACTTC. Translated, it gives CASSFYREAEQYF.

The V gene is TRBV9, the J gene TRBJ2-7, with a tentative D call TRBD2 (6 bases). Looked up from germline, CDR1 is SGDLS and CDR2 is YYNGEE. The CDR3 covers 15 residues. V was trimmed by 4 bases and J by 2 bases, leaving 16 bases between them. This CDR3 is CASSPTGVRAYEQYF. The CDR3 region has the DNA TGTGCCAGCAGCCCGACGGGGGTCCGAGCCTACGAGCAGTACTTC.